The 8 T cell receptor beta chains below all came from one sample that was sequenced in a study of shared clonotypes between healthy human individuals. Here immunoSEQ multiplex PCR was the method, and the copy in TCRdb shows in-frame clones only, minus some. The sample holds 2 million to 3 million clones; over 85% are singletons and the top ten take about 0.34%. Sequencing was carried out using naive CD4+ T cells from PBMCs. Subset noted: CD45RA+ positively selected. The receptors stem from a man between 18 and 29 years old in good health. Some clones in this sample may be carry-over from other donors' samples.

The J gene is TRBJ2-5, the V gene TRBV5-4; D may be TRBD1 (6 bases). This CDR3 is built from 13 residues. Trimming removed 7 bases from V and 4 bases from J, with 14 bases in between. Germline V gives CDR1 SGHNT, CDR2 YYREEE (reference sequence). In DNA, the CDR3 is TGTGCCAGCGGCGGACAGCTCAGAGAGACCCAGTACTTC. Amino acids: CASGGQLRETQYF.

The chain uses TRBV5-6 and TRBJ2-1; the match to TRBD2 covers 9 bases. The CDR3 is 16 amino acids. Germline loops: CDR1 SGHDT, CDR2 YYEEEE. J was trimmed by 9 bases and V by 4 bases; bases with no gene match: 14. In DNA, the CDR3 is TGTGCCAGCAGCCCACGGCGGGAGGGTTCAGGGAGTGAGCAGTTCTTC. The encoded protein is CASSPRREGSGSEQFF.

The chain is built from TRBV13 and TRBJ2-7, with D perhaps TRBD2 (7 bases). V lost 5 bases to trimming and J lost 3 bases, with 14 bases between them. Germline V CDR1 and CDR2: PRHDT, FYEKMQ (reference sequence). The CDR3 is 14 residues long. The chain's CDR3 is CASSARGTIYEQYF. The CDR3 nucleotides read TGTGCCAGCAGCGCTAGGGGGACTATCTACGAGCAGTACTTC.

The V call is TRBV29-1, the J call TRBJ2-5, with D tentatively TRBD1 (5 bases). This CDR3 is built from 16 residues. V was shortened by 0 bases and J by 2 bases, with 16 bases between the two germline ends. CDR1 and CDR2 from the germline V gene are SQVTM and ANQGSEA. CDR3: CSVEDQLVRTQETQYF. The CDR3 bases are TGCAGCGTTGAAGATCAGTTAGTTCGGACACAAGAGACCCAGTACTTC.

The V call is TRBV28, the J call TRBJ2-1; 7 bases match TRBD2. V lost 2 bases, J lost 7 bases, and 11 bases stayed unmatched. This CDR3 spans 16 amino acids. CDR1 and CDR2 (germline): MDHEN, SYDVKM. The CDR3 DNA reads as TGTGCCAGCAGTTTAGGAGGCGGGACTAATAAAAATGAGCAGTTCTTC. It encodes CASSLGGGTNKNEQFF.

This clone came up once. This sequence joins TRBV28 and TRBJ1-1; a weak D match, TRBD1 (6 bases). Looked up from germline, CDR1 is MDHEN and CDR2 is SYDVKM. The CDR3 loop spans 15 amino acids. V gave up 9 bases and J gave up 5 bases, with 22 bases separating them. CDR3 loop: CASPPRGGLGTEAFF. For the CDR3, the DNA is TGTGCCAGTCCCCCCCGCGGGGGGCTGGGTACTGAAGCTTTCTTT.

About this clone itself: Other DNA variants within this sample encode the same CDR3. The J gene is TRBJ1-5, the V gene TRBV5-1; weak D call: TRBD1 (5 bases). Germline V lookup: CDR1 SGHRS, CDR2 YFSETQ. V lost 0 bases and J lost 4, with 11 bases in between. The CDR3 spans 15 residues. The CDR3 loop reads CASSLEGTGNQPQHF. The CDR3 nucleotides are TGCGCCAGCAGCTTGGAGGGGACGGGGAATCAGCCCCAGCATTTT.

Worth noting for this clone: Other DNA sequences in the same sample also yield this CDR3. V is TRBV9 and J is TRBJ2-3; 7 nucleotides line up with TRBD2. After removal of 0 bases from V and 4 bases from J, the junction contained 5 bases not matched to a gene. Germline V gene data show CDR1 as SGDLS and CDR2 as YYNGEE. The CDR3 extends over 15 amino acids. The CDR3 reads CASSVVVAGADTQYF. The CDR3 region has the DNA TGTGCCAGCAGCGTAGTGGTAGCGGGCGCAGATACGCAGTATTTT.